One and the same sample provided the 7 T cell receptor beta chains below, sequenced in a study of OX40 agonist ivuxolimab in advanced cancers. Library method: the immunoSEQ multiplex PCR assay. Entries here come from immuneACCESS through TCRdb and include only in-frame sequences with V and J called. Some clones fail to appear in such tables; in the studies checked, an unresolved V gene covers under half of the shortfall, and the cause of the remainder is unknown. In all, the sample holds 55,000 to 85,000 clones, and roughly nine tenths of those were seen once. The top ten clonotypes cover about 0.3% of the sample. The sequenced sample was CD4+ or CD8+ T cells sorted from blood, obtained in a trial of the OX40 agonist ivuxolimab. Every receptor here comes from an adult with an advanced solid tumor such as melanoma, head and neck, liver or kidney cancer.

The chain recombines TRBV5-8 with TRBJ1-5; D is perhaps TRBD1 (6 bases). Deletions cut 4 bases from V and 6 bases from J, with 20 bases between. The CDR3 has 16 amino acids. In germline, CDR1 is SGHTS, CDR2 YDEGEE. The CDR3 is CASSQIGTRTAQPQHF. The CDR3 nucleotides read TGTGCCAGCAGCCAAATTGGAACACGGACAGCTCAGCCCCAGCATTTT.

The chain links TRBV7-9 to TRBJ2-3; TRBD2 agrees at 7 bases. This CDR3 spans 16 amino acids. V trimming: 1 base; J trimming: 2 bases; junction bases outside the gene matches: 6. Germline lookup yields CDR1 SEHNR and CDR2 FQNEAQ (reference sequence). The CDR3 sequence is CASSLVRGSFTDTQYF. The DNA for the CDR3 is TGTGCCAGCAGCTTAGTTCGCGGGAGTTTCACAGATACGCAGTATTTT.

This clone was found once. The chain carries TRBV9 and TRBJ1-1; D may be TRBD1 (5 bases). CDR1 is SGDLS and CDR2 is YYNGEE in the germline V gene. Trimming left V 0 bases short and J 4 bases short, with 13 bases between. CDR3 length equals 15 residues. The DNA for the CDR3 is TGTGCCAGCAGCGTAGGAGGCGGGGGGACCACTGAAGCTTTCTTT. This encodes CASSVGGGGTTEAFF.

The rearrangement links TRBV28 to TRBJ2-5; the match to TRBD1 covers 7 bases. Losses at the gene ends were 2 bases for V and 3 bases for J; bases not matched to a gene: 3. CDR3 length equals 14 residues. Germline V CDR1 and CDR2: MDHEN, SYDVKM. This chain's CDR3 is CASSLQTGEETQYF. The DNA for the CDR3 is TGTGCCAGCAGTTTACAAACAGGGGAAGAGACCCAGTACTTC.

The gene calls are TRBV4-2 and TRBJ1-2; D is undetermined. Germline values: CDR1 LGHNA, CDR2 YNFKEQ. With 2 bases removed from V and 6 bases from J, the gap between germline ends came to 10 bases. The CDR3 is 13 amino acids. The CDR3 region is CASSQRTGDGYTF. The CDR3 DNA follows: TGTGCCAGCAGCCAACGGACGGGCGATGGCTACACCTTC.

A note on this clone: Sequence at one end of the junction differs from germline and may be a read error. The chain is built from TRBV19 and TRBJ1-3, with TRBD1 identical over 7 bases. Germline V gene data show CDR1 as LNHDA and CDR2 as SQIVND (reference sequence). This CDR3 contains 18 residues. The DNA of the CDR3 is TGTGCCAGTAATATAGGTTCATGGACAGGCCTATCTGGAAACACCATATATTTT. Protein sequence: CASNIGSWTGLSGNTIYF.

This rearrangement joins TRBV29-1 to TRBJ1-2, with 9 bases matching TRBD1. The germline CDR1 and CDR2 sequences are SQVTM and ANQGSEA. The CDR3 consists of 15 residues. V gave up 2 bases and J gave up 5 bases; unmatched junction bases: 9. This CDR3 reads CSVELGGQGPYGYTF. Written as DNA, the CDR3 is TGCAGCGTTGAATTAGGGGGACAGGGACCATATGGCTACACCTTC.